The sample holds many counts of the clone carrying this T cell receptor beta chain. The antigen is unknown. Universal primer sites and UMIs were introduced during 5'RACE template-switching synthesis of TCR cDNA. Via MiXCR, TCRdb re-called the 5' RACE reads, giving one row per CDR3 protein. In the table there are about 340,000 distinct CDR3 sequences, more than 8.5% of which are singletons. The CDR3 length is 17 residues. Germline V gene sequence: CDR1 MNHNS, CDR2 SASEGT. J gave up 3 bases and V 6 bases, and 12 bases lay outside the gene matches. These data are taken from a study of T cells after yellow fever vaccination. Study summary: Fractions low in cell number were prepared with SMART-Seq v4 Ultra Low Input. Findings and caveats of the study: Clones that expanded after primary vaccination mostly reappeared after the booster (around 96% CD4, approximately 85% CD8). Overlap between CD4 and CD8 compartments was detected for a small share of clonotypes.

This specimen was PBMCs, taken on the day of the first yellow fever vaccination. V usage is TRBV6-1 and J usage is TRBJ2-2; 8 positions match TRBD1. This receptor was obtained from a man between 18 and 35 years old who received the YFV17D yellow fever vaccine. This CDR3 is CASSFQGQGGYTGELFF. Here the CDR3 DNA reads TGTGCCAGCAGCTTCCAAGGACAGGGCGGCTACACCGGGGAGCTGTTTTTT.